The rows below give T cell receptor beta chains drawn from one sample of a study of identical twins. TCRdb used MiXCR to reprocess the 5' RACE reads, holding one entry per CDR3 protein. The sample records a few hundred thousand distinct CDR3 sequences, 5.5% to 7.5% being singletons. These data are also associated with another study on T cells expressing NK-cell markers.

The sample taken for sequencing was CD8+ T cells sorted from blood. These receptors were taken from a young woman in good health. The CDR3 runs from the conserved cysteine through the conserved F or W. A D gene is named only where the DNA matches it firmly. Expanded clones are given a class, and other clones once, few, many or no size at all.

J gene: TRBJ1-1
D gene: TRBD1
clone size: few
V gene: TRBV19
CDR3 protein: CASTQEGASEAFF
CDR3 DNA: TGTGCCAGTACTCAGGAGGGGGCAAGTGAAGCTTTCTTT

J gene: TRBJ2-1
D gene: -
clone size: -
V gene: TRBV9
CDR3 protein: CASSGQSGTYNEQFF
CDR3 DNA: TGTGCCAGCAGCGGTCAGAGCGGCACCTACAATGAGCAGTTCTTC

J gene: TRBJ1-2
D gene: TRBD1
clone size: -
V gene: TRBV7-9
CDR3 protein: CASSGGQGVYYGYTF
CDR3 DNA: TGTGCCAGCAGCGGGGGACAGGGAGTTTACTATGGCTACACCTTC

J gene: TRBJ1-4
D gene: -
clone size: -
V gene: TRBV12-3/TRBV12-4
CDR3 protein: CASSTIWNNEKLFF
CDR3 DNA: TGTGCCAGCAGTACCATTTGGAACAATGAAAAACTGTTTTTT

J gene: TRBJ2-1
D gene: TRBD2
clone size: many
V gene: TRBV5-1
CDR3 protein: CASCRSSGRIDEQFF
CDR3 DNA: TGCGCCAGCTGTCGATCTAGCGGGAGAATAGATGAGCAGTTCTTC

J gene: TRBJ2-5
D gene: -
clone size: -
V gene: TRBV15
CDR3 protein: CATSSGHGGRGYF
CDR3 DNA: TGTGCCACCAGCAGCGGCCATGGGGGGCGAGGCTACTTC

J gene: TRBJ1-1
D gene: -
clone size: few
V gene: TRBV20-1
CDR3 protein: CSARDEGVNTEAFF
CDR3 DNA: TGCAGTGCTAGAGATGAGGGGGTGAACACTGAAGCTTTCTTT

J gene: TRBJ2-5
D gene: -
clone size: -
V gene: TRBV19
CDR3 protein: CASSTSGDTKETQYF
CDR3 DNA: TGTGCCAGTAGTACCTCAGGGGACACTAAAGAGACCCAGTACTTC

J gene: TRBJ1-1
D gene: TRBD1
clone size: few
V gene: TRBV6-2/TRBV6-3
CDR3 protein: CAMGQTMNTEAFF
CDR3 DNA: TGTGCCATGGGACAGACGATGAACACTGAAGCTTTCTTT

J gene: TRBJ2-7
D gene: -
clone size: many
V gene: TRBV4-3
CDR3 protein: CASSQYDSYEQYF
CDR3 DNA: TGCGCCAGCAGCCAATATGACAGCTACGAGCAGTACTTC

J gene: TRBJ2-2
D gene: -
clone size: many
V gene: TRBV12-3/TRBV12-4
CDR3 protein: CASSLTLGAGYSNTGELFF
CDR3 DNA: TGTGCCAGCAGTTTAACGTTGGGGGCAGGGTATTCGAACACCGGGGAGCTGTTTTTT